This T cell receptor beta chain was observed in a study of blood T cells in healthy people across ages. Primed by a sample-barcoded 5' primer and a J-beta primer mix, a second PCR proceeded for 7 to 11 cycles. Using its own MiXCR run on the 5' RACE reads, TCRdb lists one record per CDR3 protein. There are hundreds of thousands of distinct CDR3 sequences in the sample; around 48% occur only once, and 13% lies in the top ten. Total RNA was extracted at no less than 6 micrograms per sample. From germline, CDR1 is GTSNPN and CDR2 SVGIG (reference sequence). CDR3 length: 13 residues. The chain joins TRBV30 to TRBJ2-5, with D perhaps matching TRBD2 (6 bases). The DNA end is more similar to TRBJ2-7, so the J call may be wrong. The sample was blood. The receptor's source is a man aged 25-40 years in good health. CDR3 nucleotide sequence: TGTGCCTGGAGTTTGGCTAGCGAAGCCGAGCAGTACTTC. This gives the protein CAWSLASEAEQYF.